The 28 T cell receptor beta chains reported below all come from one sample, sequenced in a study of blood T cells in healthy people across ages. Next came a second PCR, run for about 6 to 12 cycles, which used a sample-barcoded 5' primer along with a J-beta primer mix. TCRdb re-called the 5' RACE reads through MiXCR, storing one row per CDR3 protein. There are around 820,000 distinct CDR3 sequences in the sample; 20% to 30% occur only once, and roughly 3.5% lies in the top ten. The sample was also linked to a second study, of T cells of mothers and their children.

Input material: blood. The receptors were sampled from a boy under 18 in good health.

This clonotype was found many times. CDR3 loop: CSARDVAGALITEAFF. CDR3 sequence (DNA): TGCAGTGCTAGAGATGTGGCAGGGGCTTTGATCACTGAAGCTTTCTTT. This rearrangement joins TRBV20-1 to TRBJ1-1; maybe TRBD1 (6 bases). Deletions cut 0 bases from V and 4 bases from J, with 18 bases between. Germline V CDR1 and CDR2: DFQATT, SNEGSKA (reference sequence). The CDR3 runs 16 residues.

V and J are TRBV5-1 and TRBJ2-5; 10 bases fit TRBD2. TRBJ2-1 matches the DNA end more closely, so the J call is doubtful. The CDR3 consists of 16 residues. Germline lookup yields CDR1 SGHRS and CDR2 YFSETQ. This chain's CDR3 is CASSLVQRGGEAEQFF. The CDR3 DNA sequence: TGCGCCAGCAGCTTGGTACAGCGGGGGGGCGAGGCTGAGCAGTTCTTC.

This clonotype was counted between two and nine times. The chain uses TRBV20-1 and TRBJ1-1; 7 positions agree with TRBD1. CDR1 is DFQATT and CDR2 is SNEGSKA in the germline V gene (reference sequence). The CDR3 has 12 amino acids. The V segment lost 3 bases and the J segment 11 bases; nucleotides outside the gene matches: 9. The CDR3 here is CSASPWGTEAFF. The CDR3 DNA reads as TGCAGTGCTAGCCCATGGGGGACAGAGGCTTTCTTT.

This clonotype has more than one count but fewer than ten. The rearrangement joins TRBV28 to TRBJ2-7, with 8 bases matching TRBD2. The germline V gene has CDR1 MDHEN and CDR2 SYDVKM. The CDR3 is 16 amino acids. V lost 6 bases to trimming and J lost 0 bases; unmatched junction nucleotides: 10. In DNA form, the CDR3 reads TGTGCCAGCAGAAGGAGACTAGCGACCGTCTCCTACGAGCAGTACTTC. Translation gives CASRRRLATVSYEQYF.

The chain has TRBV20-1 and TRBJ2-6, with a tentative D call TRBD2 (6 bases). The germline gives CDR1 DFQATT, CDR2 SNEGSKA (reference sequence). V was cut by 0 bases and J by 0 bases, with 9 bases left in between. The CDR3 is 16 residues long. CDR3 in amino acids: CSAREGLTSGANVLTF. The CDR3 coding sequence is TGCAGTGCTAGAGAGGGACTGACCTCTGGGGCCAACGTCCTGACTTTC.

This clonotype has just one count. The rearrangement links TRBV29-1 to TRBJ2-7; 7 nucleotides match TRBD1. Germline CDR1 SQVTM, CDR2 ANQGSEA. CDR3 size: 13 residues. V was pared by 6 bases and J by 2 bases, with 7 bases of the junction left unmatched. The CDR3 coding sequence is TGCAGCGTCCGCACGGGACAGACCTACGAGCAGTACTTC. This codes for CSVRTGQTYEQYF.

In this sample, this clonotype turned up a few times. The chain employs TRBV20-1 and TRBJ2-5; D unresolved. CDR1 is DFQATT, CDR2 SNEGSKA, per germline (reference sequence). The CDR3 totals 14 residues. With 0 bases removed from V and 2 bases from J, the gap between germline ends came to 10 bases. In nucleotides, the CDR3 is TGCAGTGCTAGAGATTTATTGCTTCAAGAGACCCAGTACTTC. This codes for CSARDLLLQETQYF.

The chain uses TRBV12-3 or TRBV12-4 and TRBJ2-7; the D call may be TRBD1 or TRBD2 (5 bases each). The CDR3 spans 15 residues. V lost 6 bases and J 1 base, leaving 16 bases between the germline ends. The CDR3 sequence is CASSDLREGSYEQYF. The CDR3 region has the DNA TGTGCCAGCAGCGATCTGCGAGAGGGGTCCTACGAGCAGTACTTC.

The V call is TRBV12-3 or TRBV12-4, the J call TRBJ2-7; TRBD1 agrees at 9 bases. Trimming removed 6 bases from V and 3 bases from J; junction bases left unmatched: 9. The CDR3 covers 15 residues. The CDR3 here is CASSPGQGRVYEQYF. CDR3 bases: TGTGCCAGCAGCCCGGGACAGGGACGGGTCTACGAGCAGTACTTC.

This clonotype was counted between two and nine times. The chain employs TRBV9 and TRBJ2-6; D unclear. The CDR3 runs to 15 residues. From germline, CDR1 is SGDLS and CDR2 YYNGEE. V lost 0 bases to trimming and J lost 2 bases, with 6 bases between them. CDR3 nucleotides: TGTGCCAGCAGCGTAGTGGGTACTGGGGCCAACGTCCTGACTTTC. Translating it yields CASSVVGTGANVLTF.

This clonotype was found many times. This sequence joins TRBV28 and TRBJ2-3; D not certain. V was trimmed by 7 bases and J by 2 bases, leaving 4 bases between them. This CDR3 contains 11 residues. Germline V gene data show CDR1 as MDHEN and CDR2 as SYDVKM. CDR3 sequence reads: CASTNTDTQYF. The CDR3 DNA reads as TGTGCCAGCACCAACACAGATACGCAGTATTTT. Complete variable domain (other parts from reference TRBV28 and TRBJ2-3): DVKVTQSSRYLVKRTGEKVFLECVQDMDHENMFWYRQDPGLGLRLIYFSYDVKMKEKGDIPEGYSVSREKKERFSLILESASTNQTSMYLCASTNTDTQYFGPGTRLTVL.

This chain uses TRBV7-2 with TRBJ2-3, with TRBD2 identical over 14 bases. The CDR3 is made up of 18 amino acids. Germline lookup yields CDR1 SGHTA and CDR2 FQGNSA. Unmatched junction bases numbered 5, after V lost 3 bases and J lost 0 bases. The CDR3 spells CASSFGLAGGSSTDTQYF. The CDR3 DNA sequence: TGTGCCAGCAGCTTTGGACTAGCGGGGGGTTCTAGCACAGATACGCAGTATTTT.

The chain links TRBV19 to TRBJ1-6, with a weak D call TRBD1 (5 bases). The CDR3 has 12 amino acids. V lost 3 bases and J 9 bases, leaving 6 bases between the germline ends. The germline gives CDR1 LNHDA, CDR2 SQIVND (reference sequence). DNA for the CDR3: TGTGCCAGTAGTATCGGGGGTTCACCCCTCCACTTT. It encodes CASSIGGSPLHF.

This clonotype was seen more than once but under ten times. The chain combines TRBV12-3 or TRBV12-4 with TRBJ2-1; 8 nucleotides agree with TRBD1. J gave up 4 bases and V 2 bases, and 7 bases lay outside the gene matches. The CDR3 consists of 16 residues. This CDR3 reads CASSLSGDRGYNEQFF. The CDR3, as DNA: TGTGCCAGCAGTTTATCCGGAGACAGGGGTTACAATGAGCAGTTCTTC.

This clonotype was seen only a few times. The chain joins TRBV18 to TRBJ2-1; no reliable D call. Germline CDR1 is KGHSH and CDR2 is LQKENI. With 6 bases removed from V and 0 bases from J, the gap between germline ends came to 18 bases. This CDR3 spans 17 amino acids. The CDR3 region has the DNA TGTGCCAGCTCTAGGACGTCCGTGACCAGCTCCTACAATGAGCAGTTCTTC. Amino acid sequence: CASSRTSVTSSYNEQFF. Looking up the rest from reference TRBV18 and TRBJ2-1 gives the full variable domain: NAGVMQNPRHLVRRRGQEARLRCSPMKGHSHVYWYRQLPEEGLKFMVYLQKENIIDESGMPKERFSAEFPKEGPSILRIQQVVRGDSAAYFCASSRTSVTSSYNEQFFGPGTRLTVL.

The chain has TRBV20-1 and TRBJ1-1, with a tentative D call TRBD1 (5 bases). V gave up 5 bases and J gave up 11 bases, with 15 bases separating them. CDR1 DFQATT and CDR2 SNEGSKA come from the germline V gene (reference sequence). The CDR3 is 11 amino acids. The CDR3 DNA is TGCAGTGCTCTAGTGACAGAGATCGCTTTCTTT. This sequence encodes CSALVTEIAFF.

This clonotype showed up just a few times. The chain uses TRBV10-3 and TRBJ1-4; 9 bases line up with TRBD1. Germline CDR1 and CDR2: ENHRY and SYGVKD. The V and J ends lost 5 bases and 5 bases, in that order; junction bases with no gene match: 6. The length of the CDR3 is 15 residues. The CDR3 DNA follows: TGTGCCATCAGTCCCGGACAGGGGAGGAATGAAAAACTGTTTTTT. Protein product: CAISPGQGRNEKLFF.

The chain joins TRBV19 to TRBJ2-6, with 12 bases lining up with TRBD2. CDR1 LNHDA and CDR2 SQIVND come from the germline V gene (reference sequence). Trimming cost V 7 bases and J 2 bases; bases outside gene matches: 3. The length of the CDR3 is 16 residues. The CDR3 spells CASTLAGGPGANVLTF. In DNA, the CDR3 is TGTGCCAGTACACTAGCGGGGGGCCCTGGGGCCAACGTCCTGACTTTC.

This clonotype showed up just a few times. The chain recombines TRBV20-1 with TRBJ1-5; D is unresolved. V was shortened by 2 bases and J by 6 bases, with 8 bases between the two germline ends. In germline, CDR1 is DFQATT, CDR2 SNEGSKA (reference sequence). The CDR3 loop spans 12 amino acids. As DNA, the CDR3 is TGCAGTGCTAGACTGGGTCCTCAGCCCCAGCATTTT. Protein product: CSARLGPQPQHF.

The chain employs TRBV13 and TRBJ2-1; 9 bases are a match to TRBD2. The germline V gene has CDR1 PRHDT and CDR2 FYEKMQ (reference sequence). Trimming took 5 bases from V and 4 from J; bases not matched to a gene: 3. The length of the CDR3 is 14 residues. CDR3 amino acids: CASSPREGYNEQFF. CDR3 DNA sequence: TGTGCCAGCAGCCCGCGGGAGGGGTACAATGAGCAGTTCTTC.

Comments on this clonotype: Relative to the germline gene, one junction end is altered; a read error may explain this. The chain carries TRBV25-1 and TRBJ1-3, with D uncertain. Germline CDR1 is MGHDK and CDR2 is SYGVNS. The CDR3 contains 13 residues. CDR3 bases: TGTGCCTGCAGTGAACCTCCTGGAAACACCATATATTTT. It codes for CACSEPPGNTIYF.

This clonotype was observed a handful of times. The rearrangement joins TRBV7-2 to TRBJ1-4; 11 bases fit TRBD1. There are 16 residues in the CDR3. V shed 5 bases, J shed 8 bases, and the junction held 10 bases outside the gene matches. CDR1 is SGHTA and CDR2 is FQGNSA in the germline V gene. CDR3 DNA sequence: TGTGCCAGCAGCCAGAGGACAGGGGGCCGGGGGGAAAAACTGTTTTTT. The encoded protein is CASSQRTGGRGEKLFF.

The chain has TRBV7-2 and TRBJ2-5; 8 bases match TRBD2. Germline V gives CDR1 SGHTA, CDR2 FQGNSA. V trimming: 1 base; J trimming: 1 base; junction bases outside the gene matches: 5. The CDR3 consists of 16 residues. CDR3: CASSLGPGGAQETQYF. The CDR3 DNA reads TGTGCCAGCAGCTTAGGGCCGGGGGGGGCCCAAGAGACCCAGTACTTC.

This clonotype was seen a handful of times. This chain connects TRBV4-3 to TRBJ2-6, with 8 bases aligning to TRBD1. The germline V gene encodes CDR1 LGHNA and CDR2 YSLEER. V lost 1 base, J lost 2 bases, and 10 bases stayed unmatched. This CDR3 is built from 19 residues. CDR3 sequence reads: CASSQGWTGFDPGANVLTF. Here the CDR3 DNA reads TGCGCCAGCAGCCAAGGTTGGACAGGGTTCGACCCTGGGGCCAACGTCCTGACTTTC.

This clonotype occurred a few times. CDR3 bases: TGTGCCAGCAGCTTAGCGCTTAGCGGGAGTCGCACAGATACGCAGTATTTT. This gives the protein CASSLALSGSRTDTQYF. V is TRBV7-2 and J is TRBJ2-3; TRBD2 matches at 9 bases. Germline CDR1 is SGHTA and CDR2 is FQGNSA. Trimming at V came to 0 bases and at J to 1 base, leaving 5 bases not matched to a gene. CDR3 size: 17 residues. Complete variable domain (other parts from reference TRBV7-2 and TRBJ2-3): GAGVSQSPSNKVTEKGKDVELRCDPISGHTALYWYRQSLGQGLEFLIYFQGNSAPDKSGLPSDRFSAERTGGSVSTLTIQRTQQEDSAVYLCASSLALSGSRTDTQYFGPGTRLTVL.

The V call is TRBV7-9, the J call TRBJ2-5; TRBD1 might be the D (6 bases). CDR3 length: 13 residues. Germline CDR1 SEHNR, CDR2 FQNEAQ (reference sequence). Trimming took 0 bases from V and 6 from J, leaving 8 bases between them. DNA of the CDR3: TGTGCCAGCAGCTTAGCGGGGGACAAGACCCAGTACTTC. Its protein product is CASSLAGDKTQYF.

This clonotype occurred a few times. J is TRBJ2-2 and V is TRBV28, with D maybe TRBD2 (7 bases). The V gene's germline CDR1 is MDHEN and CDR2 SYDVKM. V was cut by 5 bases and J by 5 bases, with 15 bases left in between. The CDR3 contains 15 residues. In DNA form, the CDR3 reads TGTGCCAGCAGTGGGGGGGGCTCAACAACCGGGGAGCTGTTTTTT. The encoded protein is CASSGGGSTTGELFF.

The J gene is TRBJ2-7, the V gene TRBV5-1; 10 bases are a match to TRBD2. This CDR3 spans 16 amino acids. Germline CDR1 SGHRS, CDR2 YFSETQ. V lost 3 bases, J lost 4 bases, and 10 bases stayed unmatched. In DNA, the CDR3 is TGCGCCAGCAGCTCGGGAACGGGACTAGCGACATACGAGCAGTACTTC. It specifies CASSSGTGLATYEQYF.